Listed below are T cell receptor beta chains from one sample, sequenced in a study of blood T cell repertoires in COVID-19. Libraries were prepared by immunoSEQ multiplex PCR; TCRdb keeps only in-frame clonotypes and omits some of them. The table includes tens of thousands of clones, approximately 92% detected once. The sample consisted of peripheral blood. Source of these receptors: a man aged 50 or older with active COVID-19. The CDR3 runs from the conserved cysteine through the conserved F or W. A D gene is named only where the DNA matches it firmly. Expanded clones are given a class, and other clones once, few, many or no size at all.

J gene | CDR3 length | V gene | D gene | clone size | CDR3 DNA | CDR3 protein
TRBJ2-1 | 15 | TRBV5-1 | TRBD1 | - | TGCGCCAGCAGCTTACAGGGACAGGGATACAATGAGCAGTTCTTC | CASSLQGQGYNEQFF
TRBJ2-1 | 15 | TRBV29-1 | - | - | TGCAGCGCTGGGCACAGGGCTAGAGTATACAATGAGCAGTTCTTC | CSAGHRARVYNEQFF
TRBJ2-7 | 15 | TRBV4-2 | TRBD2 | - | TGTGCCAGCAGCCTGACTAGCGGGGGAACCTACGAGCAGTACTTC | CASSLTSGGTYEQYF
TRBJ1-1 | 14 | TRBV6-5 | - | - | TGTGCCAGCAGTTACTCGAGGGTGGGAGAGAAAGCTTTCTTT | CASSYSRVGEKAFF
TRBJ2-1 | 15 | TRBV11-1 | - | - | TGTGCCAGCAGCTTAGCGGTCGGGGTGGGCAATGAGCAGTTCTTC | CASSLAVGVGNEQFF
TRBJ2-3 | 12 | TRBV19 | - | - | TGTGCCAGTAGTCAAAACTTTGATACGCAGTATTTT | CASSQNFDTQYF
TRBJ2-1 | 16 | TRBV7-2 | - | - | TGTGCCAGCAGCTTGGGTAACAGTGGGGGGATCGGTGAGCAGTTCTTC | CASSLGNSGGIGEQFF
TRBJ2-1 | 15 | TRBV14 | TRBD2 | - | TGTGCCAGCAGCCCGTCGCGGGGGGCTTACAATGAGCAGTTCTTC | CASSPSRGAYNEQFF
TRBJ2-2 | 18 | TRBV18 | TRBD1 | - | TGTGCCAGCTCACCACCGAAACAGGGGGCGACGGTTACCGGGGAGCTGTTTTTT | CASSPPKQGATVTGELFF
TRBJ2-2 | 18 | TRBV4-2 | - | few | TGTGCCAGCAGCCAAGATAGGGTTGGCAGGGGCAACACCGGGGAGCTGTTTTTT | CASSQDRVGRGNTGELFF
TRBJ2-5 | 13 | TRBV11-2 | - | - | TGTGCCAGCAGCCCTGTGACAGAAGAGACCCAGTACTTC | CASSPVTEETQYF
TRBJ2-1 | 17 | TRBV4-1 | TRBD2 | - | TGCGCCAGCAGCCAAATCCTGGGACTAGCGGCTCCAGGTGAGCAGTTCTTC | CASSQILGLAAPGEQFF
TRBJ2-7 | 15 | TRBV7-9 | - | - | TGTGCCAGCAGCTTAGTGCAGGCTACCTTTGATGAGCAGTACTTC | CASSLVQATFDEQYF
TRBJ2-3 | 11 | TRBV20-1 | - | once | TGCAGTGCTGAGAGGGCAGATACGCAGTATTTT | CSAERADTQYF
TRBJ2-2 | 14 | TRBV28 | TRBD1 | - | TGTGCCAGTTTGGGGCAGGGGGCAATCGGGGAGCTGTTTTTT | CASLGQGAIGELFF
TRBJ2-1 | 16 | TRBV5-1 | TRBD2 | - | TGCGCCAGCAGCGCCAGACTAGCGAATACCTACAATGAGCAGTTCTTC | CASSARLANTYNEQFF
TRBJ1-2 | 16 | TRBV6-2/TRBV6-3 | TRBD1 | - | TGTGCCAGCAGTTTCCGGGACAGGGGGCTCAAACGAGGCTACACCTTC | CASSFRDRGLKRGYTF
TRBJ2-7 | 13 | TRBV23-1 | - | - | TGCGCCAGCAGTCAAGACAGCCCCTACGAGCAGTACTTC | CASSQDSPYEQYF
TRBJ2-3 | 19 | TRBV6-4 | - | - | TGTGCCAGCAGTGACGAACTCCTTACACCGGACTCTCACACAGATACGCAGTATTTT | CASSDELLTPDSHTDTQYF
TRBJ1-1 | 13 | TRBV7-2 | - | - | TGTGCCAGCAGCTTAAACAGTCTATCTGAAGCTTTCTTT | CASSLNSLSEAFF
TRBJ2-5 | 13 | TRBV7-9 | - | - | TGTGCCAGCAGCGGAGAGGGTCAAGAGACCCAGTACTTC | CASSGEGQETQYF